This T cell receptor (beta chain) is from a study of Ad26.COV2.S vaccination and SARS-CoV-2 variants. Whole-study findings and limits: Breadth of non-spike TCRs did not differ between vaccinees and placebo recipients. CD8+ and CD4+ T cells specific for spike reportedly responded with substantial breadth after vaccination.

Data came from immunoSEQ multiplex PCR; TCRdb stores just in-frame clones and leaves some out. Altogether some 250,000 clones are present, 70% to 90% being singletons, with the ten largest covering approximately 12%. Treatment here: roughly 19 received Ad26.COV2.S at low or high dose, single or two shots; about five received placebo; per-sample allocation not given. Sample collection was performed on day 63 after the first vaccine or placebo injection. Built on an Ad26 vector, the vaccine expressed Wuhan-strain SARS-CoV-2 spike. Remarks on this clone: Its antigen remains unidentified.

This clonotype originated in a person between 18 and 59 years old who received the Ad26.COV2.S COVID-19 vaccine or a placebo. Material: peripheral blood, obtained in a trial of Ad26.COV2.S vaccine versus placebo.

The CDR3 bases are TGCGCCAGCAGCCTTGAGCCCCAGTCCAGCTCCTACAATGAGCAGTTCTTC. Protein sequence: CASSLEPQSSSYNEQFF. This rearrangement joins TRBV4-3 to TRBJ2-1; D is undetermined. Per the germline V gene, CDR1 is LGHNA and CDR2 is YSLEER. Trimming cost V 4 bases and J 0 bases, with 16 bases left between them. CDR3 size: 17 residues.